Below are 27 T cell receptor beta chains sequenced from a single sample in a study of blood T cell repertoires in COVID-19. Clones were read by immunoSEQ multiplex PCR, and TCRdb kept only the in-frame ones, dropping some. This sample has around 26,000 clones, with about 80% found just once. The sample comprised peripheral blood. The receptors here all came from a man aged 70 or older with acute or convalescent COVID-19.

Remarks on this clone: Its ends do not fully match the called genes, so a read error is possible. The genes are TRBV27 and TRBJ1-5; no clear D gene. The CDR3 is 9 amino acids. The V gene's germline CDR1 is MNHEY and CDR2 SMNVEV (reference sequence). The CDR3 region is CASGQPQHF. The DNA of the CDR3 is TGCGCGTCGGGTCAGCCCCAGCATTTT.

The chain recombines TRBV5-6 with TRBJ2-5, with D possibly matching TRBD1 (6 bases). The CDR3 extends over 14 amino acids. Trimming took off 4 bases at V and 5 bases at J, with 15 bases between the two ends. CDR1 SGHDT and CDR2 YYEEEE come from the germline V gene. The DNA for the CDR3 is TGTGCCAGCAGCGGTACAGGGTCAGGGGAGACCCAGTACTTC. Translation gives CASSGTGSGETQYF.

The chain links TRBV7-9 to TRBJ2-3, with 12 bases that match TRBD2. Unmatched junction bases numbered 10, after V lost 6 bases and J lost 3 bases. This CDR3 contains 17 residues. From germline, CDR1 is SEHNR and CDR2 FQNEAQ (reference sequence). The CDR3 coding sequence is TGTGCCAGCAGGGATGGGCTAGCGGGAGGGCCTACAGATACGCAGTATTTT. It encodes CASRDGLAGGPTDTQYF.

The chain links TRBV7-8 to TRBJ2-2; D may be TRBD1 (5 bases). CDR1 is SGHVS, CDR2 FQNEAQ, per germline. The CDR3 is 14 residues long. V was cut by 4 bases and J by 7 bases, with 13 bases left in between. For the CDR3, the DNA is TGTGCCAGCAGCTCTCAGGGATACATCGGGGAGCTGTTTTTT. This codes for CASSSQGYIGELFF.

The chain links TRBV3-1 (or the pseudogene TRBV3-2) to TRBJ2-7; D perhaps matches TRBD2 (7 bases). The germline CDR1 and CDR2 sequences are LGHDT and YNNKEL (reference sequence). The CDR3 totals 15 residues. The V end was cut by 2 bases, the J end by 7 bases, with 18 bases between. Here the CDR3 reads CASSQSAGAPSEQYF. The CDR3 DNA is TGTGCCAGCAGCCAATCGGCGGGGGCCCCTTCGGAGCAGTACTTC.

The CDR3 protein is CASSQERGFEQYF. DNA for the CDR3: TGTGCCAGCAGCCAAGAACGAGGGTTCGAGCAGTACTTC. This chain joins TRBV14 and TRBJ2-7; the D gene is possibly TRBD2 (5 bases). The CDR3 loop spans 13 amino acids. In germline, CDR1 is SGHDN, CDR2 FVKESK. With 0 bases removed from V and 6 bases from J, the gap between germline ends came to 9 bases.

V usage is TRBV6-5 and J usage is TRBJ2-1; a weak D match, TRBD2 (6 bases). Trimming shortened V by 6 bases and J by 2 bases, and 14 bases separated the two germline ends. This CDR3 spans 15 amino acids. The germline V gene has CDR1 MNHEY and CDR2 SVGAGI. The CDR3 loop reads CASRTGTAAYNEQFF. CDR3 nucleotide sequence: TGTGCCAGCAGAACCGGGACTGCTGCCTACAATGAGCAGTTCTTC.

This rearrangement joins TRBV3-1 (or the pseudogene TRBV3-2) to TRBJ2-1, with D possibly being TRBD2 (5 bases). Germline V gene sequence: CDR1 LGHDT, CDR2 YNNKEL (reference sequence). The V gene lost 1 base and the J gene lost 0 bases, with 13 bases spanning the gap. CDR3 size: 17 residues. CDR3 amino acids: CASSQAAYRGSYNEQFF. The CDR3, as DNA: TGTGCCAGCAGCCAAGCCGCTTATCGGGGCTCCTACAATGAGCAGTTCTTC.

The chain links TRBV9 to TRBJ2-1; 10 nucleotides agree with TRBD2. This CDR3 comprises 19 residues. Looked up from germline, CDR1 is SGDLS and CDR2 is YYNGEE. J was trimmed by 12 bases and V by 3 bases; bases with no gene match: 24. In DNA, the CDR3 is TGTGCCAGCAGCGAAACTAGCGGGAAGGGGGTGGGATTTATTTATGGGCAGTTCTTC. Its translation: CASSETSGKGVGFIYGQFF.

This clone appeared once. The chain links TRBV7-9 to TRBJ2-7; 15 nucleotides align to TRBD2. The CDR3 contains 16 residues. Per germline, CDR1 SEHNR and CDR2 FQNEAQ (reference sequence). The V and J ends lost 5 bases and 5 bases, in that order; junction bases with no gene match: 7. The CDR3 here is CASSPGLAGGLHEQYF. CDR3 in DNA: TGTGCCAGCAGCCCCGGACTAGCGGGGGGGCTACACGAGCAGTACTTC. The full variable domain, in which reference TRBV7-9 and TRBJ2-7 provide the parts outside the CDR3, is DTGVSQNPRHKITKRGQNVTFRCDPISEHNRLYWYRQTLGQGPEFLTYFQNEAQLEKSRLLSDRFSAERPKGSFSTLEIQRTEQGDSAMYLCASSPGLAGGLHEQYFGPGTRLTVT.

This clone was seen once. The chain employs TRBV5-8 and TRBJ1-2, with a possible D match to TRBD1 (6 bases). CDR3 length equals 14 residues. CDR1 and CDR2 (germline): SGHTS, YDEGEE. Trimming removed 2 bases from V and 4 bases from J, with 12 bases in between. CDR3 in amino acids: CASSFLSGVYGYTF. The DNA of the CDR3 is TGTGCCAGCAGCTTTCTGTCAGGGGTCTATGGCTACACCTTC.

The chain links TRBV13 to TRBJ1-4; 8 bases map to TRBD1. V shed 5 bases and J 12 bases; nucleotides not matched to a gene: 8. Germline V gives CDR1 PRHDT, CDR2 FYEKMQ (reference sequence). This CDR3 has 13 amino acids. CDR3 sequence reads: CASSEGQGVELFF. The CDR3 nucleotides read TGTGCCAGCAGCGAAGGACAGGGTGTTGAACTGTTTTTT.

This clone was observed a few times. The chain carries TRBV6-5 and TRBJ1-2; maybe TRBD1 (6 bases). The CDR3 extends over 13 amino acids. Germline loops: CDR1 MNHEY, CDR2 SVGAGI. V lost 6 bases to trimming and J lost 2 bases, with 10 bases between them. CDR3 region: CASSAQGNYGYTF. As DNA, the CDR3 is TGTGCCAGCAGCGCCCAGGGGAACTATGGCTACACCTTC.

This chain connects TRBV6-7 to TRBJ1-2; perhaps TRBD1 as D (5 bases). TRBV6-7 is annotated as an ORF whose role is uncertain. The CDR3 is 11 residues long. Trimming stripped 8 bases from V and 3 bases from J, with 7 bases between. The CDR3 bases are TGTGCCAGCCGGGGGGACTATGGCTACACCTTC. Translated: CASRGDYGYTF.

The gene calls are TRBV25-1 and TRBJ2-7; D is unresolved. CDR1 and CDR2 (germline): MGHDK, SYGVNS. This CDR3 region has 14 residues. V dropped 4 bases and J dropped 2 bases, with 12 bases sitting between them. The CDR3 DNA reads TGTGCCAGCAGTGCCCAGGTTCCACCCTACGAGCAGTACTTC. It translates to CASSAQVPPYEQYF.

The rearrangement joins TRBV9 to TRBJ2-7; D unclear. The CDR3 loop spans 15 amino acids. Germline CDR1 reads SGDLS; CDR2 reads YYNGEE. V was trimmed by 1 base and J by 0 bases, leaving 11 bases between them. The CDR3 DNA reads as TGTGCCAGCAGCGTACAGAGTAGCCCCTCCTACGAGCAGTACTTC. It is translated as CASSVQSSPSYEQYF.

Only a few counts were recorded for this clone. The chain carries TRBV3-1 (or the pseudogene TRBV3-2) and TRBJ1-1, with D perhaps TRBD1 (6 bases). Looked up from germline, CDR1 is LGHDT and CDR2 is YNNKEL (reference sequence). The CDR3 is made up of 13 amino acids. V was pared by 4 bases and J by 5 bases, with 11 bases between. CDR3 protein: CASSPRGATEAFF. CDR3 DNA sequence: TGTGCCAGCAGCCCCCGGGGGGCAACTGAAGCTTTCTTT.

This chain uses TRBV27 with TRBJ2-7, with 9 nucleotides matching TRBD1. The CDR3 sequence is 15 residues long. Germline-derived CDR1 and CDR2 are MNHEY and SMNVEV (reference sequence). V gave up 2 bases and J gave up 2 bases; unmatched junction bases: 4. For the CDR3, the DNA is TGTGCCAGCAGTTTAAGACAGGGGGGTCCCTACGAGCAGTACTTC. Its translation is CASSLRQGGPYEQYF.

V and J are TRBV12-3 or TRBV12-4 and TRBJ2-1; possibly TRBD2 for D (6 bases). This CDR3 is built from 13 residues. V was pared by 5 bases and J by 6 bases, with 11 bases between. The CDR3 is CASSPGGTNEQFF. CDR3 coding DNA: TGTGCCAGCAGTCCCGGAGGGACCAATGAGCAGTTCTTC.

The chain has TRBV2 and TRBJ2-2; the match to TRBD1 covers 9 bases. CDR3 size: 15 residues. V dropped 5 bases and J dropped 3; count of bases not matched to a gene: 4. In germline, CDR1 is SNHLY, CDR2 FYNNEI. The CDR3 nucleotides read TGTGCCAGCAGTACAGGGGGCGGGGACACCGGGGAGCTGTTTTTT. It is translated as CASSTGGGDTGELFF. The full variable domain, rest sourced from reference TRBV2 and TRBJ2-2, is EPEVTQTPSHQVTQMGQEVILRCVPISNHLYFYWYRQILGQKVEFLVSFYNNEISEKSEIFDDQFSVERPDGSNFTLKIRSTKLEDSAMYFCASSTGGGDTGELFFGEGSRLTVL.

This rearrangement joins TRBV10-3 to TRBJ2-2, with unresolved D. The germline V gene has CDR1 ENHRY and CDR2 SYGVKD. V was shortened by 0 bases and J by 3 bases, with 8 bases between the two germline ends. The CDR3 runs 15 residues. In nucleotides, the CDR3 is TGTGCCATCAGTGAGTCTTCGCAGTACACCGGGGAGCTGTTTTTT. Amino acids: CAISESSQYTGELFF.

This chain joins TRBV14 and TRBJ1-5; D is undetermined. There are 13 residues in the CDR3. Trimming took 4 bases from V and 6 from J, leaving 10 bases between them. CDR1 and CDR2 (germline): SGHDN, FVKESK. The CDR3 protein is CASSRVTGQPQHF. The CDR3 coding sequence is TGTGCCAGCAGCCGCGTCACGGGTCAGCCCCAGCATTTT.

The rearrangement uses TRBV7-2 and TRBJ1-5, with unresolved D. The germline V gene has CDR1 SGHTA and CDR2 FQGNSA. The CDR3 is 15 residues long. V was trimmed by 1 base and J by 4 bases, leaving 11 bases between them. The chain's CDR3 is CASSLGRNGNQPQHF. The CDR3 DNA is TGTGCCAGCAGCTTAGGAAGGAACGGGAATCAGCCCCAGCATTTT.

The gene calls are TRBV18 and TRBJ1-3; a possible D gene is TRBD1 (5 bases). The V and J ends lost 4 bases and 1 base respectively, with 11 bases between them. In germline, CDR1 is KGHSH, CDR2 LQKENI. The CDR3 runs to 15 residues. The CDR3 nucleotides read TGTGCCAGCTCACGCAGGGTGCGGTCTGGAAACACCATATATTTT. Translating it yields CASSRRVRSGNTIYF. The full variable domain, in which reference TRBV18 and TRBJ1-3 provide the parts outside the CDR3, is NAGVMQNPRHLVRRRGQEARLRCSPMKGHSHVYWYRQLPEEGLKFMVYLQKENIIDESGMPKERFSAEFPKEGPSILRIQQVVRGDSAAYFCASSRRVRSGNTIYFGEGSWLTVV.

The chain employs TRBV7-3 and TRBJ1-6; D remains unclear. CDR1 and CDR2 (germline): SGHTA, FQGTGA. The V end was cut by 0 bases, the J end by 8 bases, with 11 bases between. The CDR3 length is 15 residues. The CDR3 sequence is CASSLTYARDSPLHF. The CDR3 DNA is TGTGCCAGCAGCTTAACGTATGCGAGGGATTCACCCCTCCACTTT.

The gene calls are TRBV7-2 and TRBJ2-1, with 12 bases fitting TRBD2. CDR1 and CDR2 from the germline V gene are SGHTA and FQGNSA. With V trimmed by 6 bases and J by 9 bases, 9 bases remained unmatched. The CDR3 is made up of 15 amino acids. The CDR3 sequence: CASRLPGLAGFEQFF. The DNA for the CDR3 is TGTGCCAGCAGATTACCGGGACTAGCGGGTTTTGAGCAGTTCTTC.

The chain combines TRBV18 with TRBJ2-7; 10 positions match TRBD1. This CDR3 is 15 amino acids long. Unmatched junction bases numbered 8, after V lost 4 bases and J lost 5 bases. Germline-derived CDR1 and CDR2 are KGHSH and LQKENI. This chain's CDR3 is CASSRTGDRGDEQYF. The CDR3 nucleotides are TGTGCCAGCTCACGAACGGGGGACAGGGGAGACGAGCAGTACTTC.